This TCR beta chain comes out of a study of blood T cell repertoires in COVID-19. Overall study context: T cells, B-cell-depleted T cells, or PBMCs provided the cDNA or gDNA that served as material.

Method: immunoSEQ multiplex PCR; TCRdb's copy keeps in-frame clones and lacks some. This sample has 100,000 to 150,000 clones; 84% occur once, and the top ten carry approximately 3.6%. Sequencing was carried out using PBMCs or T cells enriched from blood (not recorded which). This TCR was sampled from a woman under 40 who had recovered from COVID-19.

CDR3 in amino acids: CASSLLSGVDGYTF. In nucleotides, the CDR3 is TGTGCCAGCAGCTTATTGTCAGGGGTCGATGGCTACACCTTC. The V call is TRBV11-2, the J call TRBJ1-2; TRBD1 is a possible D gene (6 bases). Trimming took off 2 bases at V and 6 bases at J, with 13 bases between the two ends. From germline, CDR1 is SGHAT and CDR2 FQNNGV. There are 14 residues in the CDR3.